The 17 T cell receptor beta chains below come from one sample, sequenced in a study of blood T cell repertoires in COVID-19. Produced via immunoSEQ multiplex PCR; TCRdb's table is partial and in-frame only. The sample yields 130,000 to 150,000 clones, roughly 90% seen once. The specimen sequenced was peripheral blood. These TCRs come from a middle-aged man with active or convalescent COVID-19.

This chain connects TRBV4-1 to TRBJ2-2; D is undetermined. The V gene lost 1 base and the J gene lost 5 bases, with 14 bases spanning the gap. The CDR3 contains 16 residues. The germline V gene has CDR1 MGHRA and CDR2 YSYEKL. The CDR3 protein is CASSQGVFARTGELFF. Here the CDR3 DNA reads TGCGCCAGCAGCCAAGGCGTCTTCGCGCGAACCGGGGAGCTGTTTTTT.

J is TRBJ1-5 and V is TRBV18, with 8 bases fitting TRBD1. CDR1 and CDR2 (germline): KGHSH, LQKENI. V shed 3 bases and J 8 bases; nucleotides not matched to a gene: 9. This CDR3 has 15 residues. CDR3 protein: CASSPGTGDMEPQHF. The CDR3 coding sequence is TGTGCCAGCTCACCCGGGACAGGAGATATGGAGCCCCAGCATTTT.

This chain uses TRBV4-3 with TRBJ2-1, with 13 nucleotides matching TRBD2. The CDR3 length is 17 residues. The germline CDR1 and CDR2 sequences are LGHNA and YSLEER. V lost 3 bases to trimming and J lost 8 bases; unmatched junction nucleotides: 10. DNA for the CDR3: TGCGCCAGCAGCCAGGAGACTAGCGGGAGGTTGGGGTATGAGCAGTTCTTC. Translating gives CASSQETSGRLGYEQFF.

The V call is TRBV6-2 or TRBV6-3, the J call TRBJ2-2, with D possibly TRBD1 on 8 matching bases. Germline V CDR1 and CDR2: MNHEY, SVGEGT. Trimming removed 2 bases from V and 8 bases from J, with 18 bases in between. The CDR3 is 16 amino acids. The CDR3 DNA sequence: TGTGCCAGCAGTTACACAGGGGGGGCGGCCGCAGGGGAGCTGTTTTTT. Translation gives CASSYTGGAAAGELFF.

The rearrangement links TRBV10-1 to TRBJ1-4; D perhaps matches TRBD1 (5 bases). The CDR3 length is 14 residues. V was clipped by 6 bases and J by 3 bases, with 11 bases between them. Germline V gene data show CDR1 as WNHNN and CDR2 as SYGVQD (reference sequence). The CDR3 DNA reads as TGCGCCAGCAGCGCCCAGGGTCCTAATGAAAAACTGTTTTTT. Protein product: CASSAQGPNEKLFF.

The chain employs TRBV11-1 and TRBJ2-7; 11 nucleotides line up with TRBD2. The CDR3 is 14 amino acids. Germline V lookup: CDR1 SGHAT, CDR2 FQDESV (reference sequence). The V segment lost 2 bases and the J segment 5 bases; nucleotides outside the gene matches: 2. The CDR3 DNA sequence: TGTGCCAGCAGCTTAACTAGCGGGAGCCACGAGCAGTACTTC. Translating gives CASSLTSGSHEQYF. Based on the CDR3 plus reference TRBV11-1 and TRBJ2-7, the full variable domain is EAEVAQSPRYKITEKSQAVAFWCDPISGHATLYWYRQILGQGPELLVQFQDESVVDDSQLPKDRFSAERLKGVDSTLKIQPAELGDSAMYLCASSLTSGSHEQYFGPGTRLTVT.

The chain joins TRBV28 to TRBJ1-4, with D perhaps TRBD1 (6 bases). The CDR3 is 13 residues long. Looked up from germline, CDR1 is MDHEN and CDR2 is SYDVKM. With 4 bases removed from V and 10 bases from J, the gap between germline ends came to 13 bases. Here the CDR3 DNA reads TGTGCCAGCAGTTGGGGGCCGGACGGAAAACTGTTTTTT. Its translation is CASSWGPDGKLFF.

The CDR3 region has the DNA TGTGCCAGCAGTTACTCGGTACCCCACGATACTTACGAGCAGTACTTC. Protein sequence: CASSYSVPHDTYEQYF. The genes are TRBV6-5 and TRBJ2-7; D unresolved. The germline V and J ends were trimmed by 0 bases and 4 bases, with 16 bases remaining between them. The germline V gene encodes CDR1 MNHEY and CDR2 SVGAGI. The CDR3 spans 16 residues.

V and J are TRBV28 and TRBJ1-4, with no clear D. The CDR3 extends over 16 amino acids. Trimming removed 1 base from V and 7 bases from J, with 16 bases in between. Germline assignment: CDR1 MDHEN and CDR2 SYDVKM. The CDR3 DNA follows: TGTGCCAGCAGTTTATTTCCCGGGTTCGGGGTTGAAAAACTGTTTTTT. Encoded protein: CASSLFPGFGVEKLFF.

This chain joins TRBV19 and TRBJ1-5; D call uncertain. The germline V gene encodes CDR1 LNHDA and CDR2 SQIVND (reference sequence). Between the trimmed V and J ends, which lost 8 bases and 1 base, there was a span of 12 bases. This CDR3 spans 14 amino acids. CDR3 in amino acids: CASLTPLSNQPQHF. In DNA form, the CDR3 reads TGTGCCAGTCTAACCCCCTTAAGCAATCAGCCCCAGCATTTT. The complete variable domain, with remaining parts taken from reference TRBV19 and TRBJ1-5, reads DGGITQSPKYLFRKEGQNVTLSCEQNLNHDAMYWYRQDPGQGLRLIYYSQIVNDFQKGDIAEGYSVSREKKESFPLTVTSAQKNPTAFYLCASLTPLSNQPQHFGDGTRLSIL.

The gene calls are TRBV6-5 and TRBJ1-4, with TRBD1 identical over 7 bases. The CDR3 consists of 15 residues. Germline lookup yields CDR1 MNHEY and CDR2 SVGAGI. V lost 8 bases, J lost 3 bases, and 9 bases stayed unmatched. The CDR3 DNA sequence: TGTGCCAGCCGACAGGGAAGGATAGCTAATGAAAAACTGTTTTTT. This codes for CASRQGRIANEKLFF.

The chain combines TRBV7-9 with TRBJ2-7, with 9 positions matching TRBD1. Germline V lookup: CDR1 SEHNR, CDR2 FQNEAQ (reference sequence). The CDR3 consists of 18 residues. The V and J ends lost 6 bases and 5 bases, in that order; junction bases with no gene match: 20. The CDR3 here is CASRPRGTGNSPQDEQYF. The CDR3 coding sequence is TGTGCCAGCAGACCGAGGGGGACAGGGAATTCTCCCCAGGACGAGCAGTACTTC. The variable domain in full, completed from reference TRBV7-9 and TRBJ2-7, reads DTGVSQNPRHKITKRGQNVTFRCDPISEHNRLYWYRQTLGQGPEFLTYFQNEAQLEKSRLLSDRFSAERPKGSFSTLEIQRTEQGDSAMYLCASRPRGTGNSPQDEQYFGPGTRLTVT.

A remark on this clone: An end of the junction does not agree with germline; a read error may underlie this. V and J are TRBV30 and TRBJ1-2; no clear D gene. Germline CDR1 reads GTSNPN; CDR2 reads SVGIG (reference sequence). CDR3 size: 13 residues. The CDR3 spells CAWSVQATYGYAF. In DNA, the CDR3 is TGTGCCTGGAGTGTACAAGCGACCTATGGCTACGCCTTC.

J is TRBJ2-3 and V is TRBV6-6; 10 positions agree with TRBD2. The trim removed 5 bases at V and 0 bases at J, leaving 11 bases unmatched. This CDR3 has 18 residues. Per germline, CDR1 MNHNY and CDR2 SVGAGI (reference sequence). As DNA, the CDR3 is TGTGCCAGCAGTCCTGGACTAGCGGAGATCCCTAGCACAGATACGCAGTATTTT. Amino acid sequence: CASSPGLAEIPSTDTQYF.

This chain connects TRBV7-6 to TRBJ2-1, with a possible D match to TRBD2 (5 bases). Looked up from germline, CDR1 is SGHVS and CDR2 is FNYEAQ. The CDR3 has 17 residues. V lost 1 base and J lost 0, with 13 bases in between. CDR3 amino acids: CASSLESPGSSYNEQFF. Here the CDR3 DNA reads TGTGCCAGCAGCTTAGAATCCCCGGGGAGCTCCTACAATGAGCAGTTCTTC.

This clone was counted only a few times. The gene calls are TRBV7-2 and TRBJ2-7; no clear D gene. This CDR3 comprises 14 residues. The ends were cut back, 4 bases at V and 0 bases at J, with 10 bases in the middle. Germline V gene sequence: CDR1 SGHTA, CDR2 FQGNSA. The CDR3 nucleotides read TGTGCCAGCAGCTCCATAAGAGCCTCCTACGAGCAGTACTTC. It specifies CASSSIRASYEQYF.

This clone was recorded a few times. The V and J genes are TRBV19 and TRBJ1-6; D not resolved. Trimming took 2 bases from V and 9 from J, leaving 14 bases between them. CDR3 length: 15 residues. Germline V gene data show CDR1 as LNHDA and CDR2 as SQIVND (reference sequence). The CDR3: CASSIMDFESSPLHF. CDR3 nucleotide sequence: TGTGCCAGTAGTATAATGGACTTCGAGAGTTCACCCCTCCACTTT.